This T cell receptor (beta chain) was sequenced in a study of Tregs in tolerant kidney transplant recipients. This table comes from immunoSEQ multiplex PCR, and its TCRdb copy is limited to in-frame clones, with some not included. The table has about 21,000 clones, about 84% seen once. The germline gives CDR1 LNHDA, CDR2 SQIVND (reference sequence). V shed 7 bases, J shed 9 bases, and the junction held 14 bases outside the gene matches. This CDR3 region has 15 residues. The nonmyeloablative bone marrow transplants came from related graft donors, with transient mixed chimerism. Thawed PBMCs were FACS-sorted into unstimulated CD4+CD25+CD127- regulatory T cells, CD4+CD25- non-regulatory cells, CD4 and CD8 cells.

The J gene is TRBJ2-1, the V gene TRBV19, with 8 bases matching TRBD2. The TCR sequence derives from a human patient who received a combined kidney and bone marrow transplant. Some of the T cells may derive from the graft donor. Material: CD8+ T cells from blood (PBMCs), obtained 6 months after the transplant. The CDR3 bases are TGTGCCAGTACTATGAGTGCGGGAGGAACGGGTGAGCAGTTCTTC. This sequence encodes CASTMSAGGTGEQFF.